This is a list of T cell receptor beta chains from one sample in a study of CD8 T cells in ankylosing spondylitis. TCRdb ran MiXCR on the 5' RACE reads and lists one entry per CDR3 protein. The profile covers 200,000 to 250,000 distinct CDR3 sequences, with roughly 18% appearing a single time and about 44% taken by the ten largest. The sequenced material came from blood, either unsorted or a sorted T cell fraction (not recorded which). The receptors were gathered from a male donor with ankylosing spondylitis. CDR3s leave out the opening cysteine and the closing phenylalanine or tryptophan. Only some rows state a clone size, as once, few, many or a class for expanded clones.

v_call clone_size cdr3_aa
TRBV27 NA ASKDRGYNQPQH
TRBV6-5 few ASSSIGAGVGNEQF
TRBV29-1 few SVGGANTEAF
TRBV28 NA ASSSGTLPFYYEQY
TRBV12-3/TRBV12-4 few ASSPSGGSSYGYT
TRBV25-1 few ASSGDRAYNEQF
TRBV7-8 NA ASSLGTSGSEQF
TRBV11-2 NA ASSLGTGITYGYT
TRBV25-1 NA ASSEIDRHPSNQPQH
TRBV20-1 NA SASSGQGARGYT
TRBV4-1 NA ASSQDDTGSTYNEQF